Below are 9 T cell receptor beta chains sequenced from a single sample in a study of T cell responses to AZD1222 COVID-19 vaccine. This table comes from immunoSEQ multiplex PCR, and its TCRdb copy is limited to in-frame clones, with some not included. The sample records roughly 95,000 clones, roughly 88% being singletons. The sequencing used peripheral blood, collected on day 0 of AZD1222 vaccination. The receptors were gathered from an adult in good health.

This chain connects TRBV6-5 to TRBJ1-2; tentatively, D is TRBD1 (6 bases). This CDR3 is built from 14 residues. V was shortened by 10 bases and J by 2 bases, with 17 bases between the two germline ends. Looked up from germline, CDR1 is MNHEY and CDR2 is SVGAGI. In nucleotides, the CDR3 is TGTGCCACCACCCGGACAGCCACAAACTATGGCTACACCTTC. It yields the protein CATTRTATNYGYTF.

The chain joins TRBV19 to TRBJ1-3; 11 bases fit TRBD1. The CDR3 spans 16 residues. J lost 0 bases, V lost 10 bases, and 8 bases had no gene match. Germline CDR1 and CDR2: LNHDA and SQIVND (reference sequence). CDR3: CANPGTGGISGNTIYF. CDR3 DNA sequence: TGTGCCAACCCCGGGACAGGGGGGATCTCTGGAAACACCATATATTTT.

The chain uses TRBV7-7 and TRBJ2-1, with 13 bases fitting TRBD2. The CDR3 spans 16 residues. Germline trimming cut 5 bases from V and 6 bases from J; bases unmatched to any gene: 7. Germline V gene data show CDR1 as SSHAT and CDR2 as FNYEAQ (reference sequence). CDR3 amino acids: CASSPRTSGRVNEQFF. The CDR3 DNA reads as TGTGCCAGCAGCCCGAGAACTAGCGGGAGGGTCAATGAGCAGTTCTTC.

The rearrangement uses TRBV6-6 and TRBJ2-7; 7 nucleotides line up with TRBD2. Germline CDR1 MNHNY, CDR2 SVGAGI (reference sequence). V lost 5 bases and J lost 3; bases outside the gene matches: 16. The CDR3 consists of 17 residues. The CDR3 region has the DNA TGTGCCAGCAGTCGAAGAACTAGCGCTGGTCAAAACTACGAGCAGTACTTC. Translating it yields CASSRRTSAGQNYEQYF.

This CDR3 is CASSEGGQGDQPQHF. Here the CDR3 DNA reads TGTGCCAGCAGTGAAGGGGGACAGGGGGATCAGCCCCAGCATTTT. The V and J genes are TRBV6-1 and TRBJ1-5, with 11 bases matching TRBD1. J was trimmed by 5 bases and V by 1 base; bases with no gene match: 1. This CDR3 comprises 15 residues. The germline V gene has CDR1 MNHNS and CDR2 SASEGT.

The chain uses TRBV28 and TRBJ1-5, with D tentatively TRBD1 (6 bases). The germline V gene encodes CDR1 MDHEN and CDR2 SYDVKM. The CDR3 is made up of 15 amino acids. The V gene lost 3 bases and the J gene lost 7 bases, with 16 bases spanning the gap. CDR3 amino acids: CASSFEGQGTQPQHF. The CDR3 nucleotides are TGTGCCAGCAGTTTTGAAGGGCAGGGGACGCAGCCCCAGCATTTT.

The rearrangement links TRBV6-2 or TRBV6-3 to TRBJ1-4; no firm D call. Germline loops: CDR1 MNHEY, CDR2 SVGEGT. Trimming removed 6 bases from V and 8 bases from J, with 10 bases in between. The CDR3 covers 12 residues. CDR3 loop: CASSRLGEKLFF. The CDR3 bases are TGTGCCAGCAGCCGGCTAGGGGAAAAACTGTTTTTT.

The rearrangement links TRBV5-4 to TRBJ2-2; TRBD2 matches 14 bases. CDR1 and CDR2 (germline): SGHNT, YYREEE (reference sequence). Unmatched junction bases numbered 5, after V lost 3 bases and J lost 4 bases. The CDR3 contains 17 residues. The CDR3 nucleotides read TGTGCCAGCAGCTCGGGACTAGCGGGAGCGGGCACCGGGGAGCTGTTTTTT. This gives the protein CASSSGLAGAGTGELFF.

The CDR3 is CASSLDEGWEKLFF. Written as DNA, the CDR3 is TGTGCCAGCAGCTTAGATGAGGGATGGGAAAAACTGTTTTTT. V usage is TRBV11-1 and J usage is TRBJ1-4, with unresolved D. The V gene's germline CDR1 is SGHAT and CDR2 FQDESV (reference sequence). The V end lost 1 base, the J end lost 8 bases, and 11 bases lay between the germline ends. CDR3 length equals 14 residues.